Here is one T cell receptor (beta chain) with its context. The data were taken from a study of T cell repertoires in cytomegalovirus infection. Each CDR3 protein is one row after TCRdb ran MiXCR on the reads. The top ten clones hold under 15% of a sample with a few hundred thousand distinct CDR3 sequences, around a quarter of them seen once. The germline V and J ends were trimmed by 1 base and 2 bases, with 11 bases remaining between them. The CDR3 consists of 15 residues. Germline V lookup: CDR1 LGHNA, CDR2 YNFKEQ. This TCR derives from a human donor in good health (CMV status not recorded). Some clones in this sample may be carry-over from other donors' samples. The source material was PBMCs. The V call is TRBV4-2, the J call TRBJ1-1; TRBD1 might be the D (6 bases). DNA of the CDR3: TGTGCCAGCAGCCAAGCCACAGGGTTCAACACTGAAGCTTTCTTT. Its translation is CASSQATGFNTEAFF.